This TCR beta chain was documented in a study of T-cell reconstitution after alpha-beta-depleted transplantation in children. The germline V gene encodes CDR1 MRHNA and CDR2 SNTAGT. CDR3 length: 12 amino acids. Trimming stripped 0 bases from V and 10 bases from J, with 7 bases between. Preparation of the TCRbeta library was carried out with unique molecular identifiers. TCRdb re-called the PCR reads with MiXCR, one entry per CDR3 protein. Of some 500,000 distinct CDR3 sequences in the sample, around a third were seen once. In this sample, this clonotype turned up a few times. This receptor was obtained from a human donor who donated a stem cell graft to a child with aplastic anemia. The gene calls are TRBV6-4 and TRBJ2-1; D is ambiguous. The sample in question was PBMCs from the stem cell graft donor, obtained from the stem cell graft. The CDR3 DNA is TGTGCCAGCAGTGACTCAACCGGGGAGCAGTTCTTC. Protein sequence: CASSDSTGEQFF.